What follows are 3 T cell receptor beta chains derived from one specimen sequenced in a study of T cell responses to AZD1222 COVID-19 vaccine. This table comes from immunoSEQ multiplex PCR, and its TCRdb copy is limited to in-frame clones, with some not included. This table has 50,000 to 75,000 clones, 75% to 90% appearing once. Specimen: peripheral blood, collected 28 days after the second AZD1222 dose. The receptors come from an adult who received the AZD1222 COVID-19 vaccine.

The chain combines TRBV5-1 with TRBJ1-4; D is possibly TRBD1 (5 bases). Between the trimmed V and J ends, which lost 0 bases and 4 bases, there was a span of 13 bases. CDR1 and CDR2 (germline): SGHRS, YFSETQ. The CDR3 has 16 amino acids. The CDR3 nucleotides are TGCGCCAGCAGCTTGGCCGCGACCGGACATAATGAAAAACTGTTTTTT. It encodes CASSLAATGHNEKLFF.

This chain joins TRBV7-2 and TRBJ2-5; 9 positions match TRBD1. The CDR3 extends over 14 amino acids. In germline, CDR1 is SGHTA, CDR2 FQGNSA. The V gene end was trimmed by 7 bases and the J gene end by 5 bases; junction bases not matched to a gene: 8. CDR3 amino acids: CASIPDRGGETQYF. The CDR3, as DNA: TGTGCCAGCATCCCGGACAGGGGAGGGGAGACCCAGTACTTC.

The V and J genes are TRBV4-1 and TRBJ1-6, with no clear D. The V and J ends lost 0 bases and 0 bases respectively, with 15 bases between them. CDR1 MGHRA and CDR2 YSYEKL come from the germline V gene. The CDR3 spans 19 residues. CDR3 region: CASSQDYGTASSYNSPLHF. CDR3 bases: TGCGCCAGCAGCCAAGATTATGGAACAGCAAGCTCCTATAATTCACCCCTCCACTTT.